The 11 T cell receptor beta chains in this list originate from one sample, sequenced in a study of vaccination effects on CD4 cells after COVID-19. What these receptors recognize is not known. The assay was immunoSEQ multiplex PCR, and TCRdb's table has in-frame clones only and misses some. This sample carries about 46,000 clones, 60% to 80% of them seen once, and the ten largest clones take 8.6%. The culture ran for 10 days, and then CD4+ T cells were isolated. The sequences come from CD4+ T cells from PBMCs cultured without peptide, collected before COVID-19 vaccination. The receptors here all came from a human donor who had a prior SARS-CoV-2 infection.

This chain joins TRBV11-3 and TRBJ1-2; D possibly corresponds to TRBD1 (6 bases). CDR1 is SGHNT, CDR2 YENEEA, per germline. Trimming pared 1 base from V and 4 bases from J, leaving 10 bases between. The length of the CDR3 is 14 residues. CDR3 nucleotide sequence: TGTGCCAGCAGCTTAGGCGGACAGAGCTATGGCTACACCTTC. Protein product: CASSLGGQSYGYTF.

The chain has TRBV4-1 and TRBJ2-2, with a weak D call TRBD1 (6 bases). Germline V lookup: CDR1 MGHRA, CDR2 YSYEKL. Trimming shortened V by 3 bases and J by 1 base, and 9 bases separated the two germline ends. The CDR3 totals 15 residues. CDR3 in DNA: TGCGCCAGCAGCCAGCCGGGACAGAACACCGGGGAGCTGTTTTTT. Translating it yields CASSQPGQNTGELFF.

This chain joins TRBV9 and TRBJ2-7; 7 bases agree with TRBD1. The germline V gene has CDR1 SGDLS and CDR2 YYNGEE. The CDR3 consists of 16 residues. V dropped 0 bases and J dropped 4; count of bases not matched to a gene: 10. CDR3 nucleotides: TGTGCCAGCAGCGTAGAACCCACAGGGGCAGTATACGAGCAGTACTTC. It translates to CASSVEPTGAVYEQYF. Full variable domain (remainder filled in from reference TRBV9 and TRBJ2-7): DSGVTQTPKHLITATGQRVTLRCSPRSGDLSVYWYQQSLDQGLQFLIQYYNGEERAKGNILERFSAQQFPDLHSELNLSSLELGDSALYFCASSVEPTGAVYEQYFGPGTRLTVT.

CDR3 sequence: CASSLLTGEGKGYTF. As DNA, the CDR3 is TGTGCCAGCAGTTTATTGACAGGGGAGGGCAAGGGCTACACCTTC. This chain links TRBV28 with TRBJ1-2, with 8 bases fitting TRBD1. The ends lost 1 base at V and 8 bases at J; junction bases unmatched: 9. Germline assignment: CDR1 MDHEN and CDR2 SYDVKM. The CDR3 totals 15 residues.

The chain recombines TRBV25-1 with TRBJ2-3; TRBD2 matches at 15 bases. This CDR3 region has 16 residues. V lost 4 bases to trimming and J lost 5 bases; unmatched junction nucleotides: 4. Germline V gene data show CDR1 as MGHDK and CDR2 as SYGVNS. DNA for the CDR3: TGTGCCAGCAGTGGCGGACTAGCGGGGGGGCAAGATACGCAGTATTTT. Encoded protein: CASSGGLAGGQDTQYF.

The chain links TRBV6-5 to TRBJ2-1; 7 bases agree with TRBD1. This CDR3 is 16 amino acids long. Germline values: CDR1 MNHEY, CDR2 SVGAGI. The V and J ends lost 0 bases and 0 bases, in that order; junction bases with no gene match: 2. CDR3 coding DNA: TGTGCCAGCAGTTACTCCTACAGGGGCTCCTACAATGAGCAGTTCTTC. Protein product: CASSYSYRGSYNEQFF.

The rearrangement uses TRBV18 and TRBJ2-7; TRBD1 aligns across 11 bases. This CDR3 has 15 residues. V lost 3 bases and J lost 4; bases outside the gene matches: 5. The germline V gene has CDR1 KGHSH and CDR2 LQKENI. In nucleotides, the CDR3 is TGTGCCAGCTCACCTCCCGGGACAGGGGGGTACGAGCAGTACTTC. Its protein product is CASSPPGTGGYEQYF.

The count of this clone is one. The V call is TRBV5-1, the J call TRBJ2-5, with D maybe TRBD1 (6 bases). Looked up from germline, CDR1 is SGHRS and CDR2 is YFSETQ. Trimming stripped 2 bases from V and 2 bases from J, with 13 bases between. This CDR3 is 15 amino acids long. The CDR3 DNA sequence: TGCGCCAGCAGCTTAACCGGGACAAGTCAAGAGACCCAGTACTTC. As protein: CASSLTGTSQETQYF.

In nucleotides, the CDR3 is TGTGCCAGCAGCGTAGGGTTCTCTGGAAACACCATATATTTT. As protein: CASSVGFSGNTIYF. The rearrangement joins TRBV9 to TRBJ1-3, with D unresolved. From germline, CDR1 is SGDLS and CDR2 YYNGEE. The CDR3 spans 14 residues. V lost 0 bases, J lost 0 bases, and 4 bases lay in between. Full variable domain (rest looked up from reference TRBV9 and TRBJ1-3): DSGVTQTPKHLITATGQRVTLRCSPRSGDLSVYWYQQSLDQGLQFLIQYYNGEERAKGNILERFSAQQFPDLHSELNLSSLELGDSALYFCASSVGFSGNTIYFGEGSWLTVV.

In DNA form, the CDR3 reads TGCGCCAGCAGCTTGGGGGGGGCTGATAATGAAAAACTGTTTTTT. Encoded protein: CASSLGGADNEKLFF. This rearrangement joins TRBV5-1 to TRBJ1-4; possibly TRBD1 for D (6 bases). Trimming removed 0 bases at V and 4 bases at J, with 10 bases between. Germline assignment: CDR1 SGHRS and CDR2 YFSETQ. The CDR3 runs to 15 residues.

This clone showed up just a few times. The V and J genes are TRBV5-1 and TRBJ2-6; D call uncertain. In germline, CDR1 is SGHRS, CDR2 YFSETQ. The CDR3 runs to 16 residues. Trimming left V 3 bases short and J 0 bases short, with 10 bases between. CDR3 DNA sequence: TGCGCCAGCAGCTCGCCCGGGCCCTCTGGGGCCAACGTCCTGACTTTC. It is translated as CASSSPGPSGANVLTF.